This T cell receptor beta chain was identified in a study of T cell repertoires in cytomegalovirus infection. About the research overall: Both a matching HLA type and CMV infection were indicated by public TCR beta signatures. Regarding the study as a whole: Of the TCR beta families, the public ones yielded a cumulative frequency that identified carriers of CMV plus the relevant HLA. What dominated the ex vivo response were HLA-C-restricted CMV-specific TCR beta clonotypes.

The trim removed 2 bases at V and 4 bases at J, leaving 11 bases unmatched. The CDR3 has 18 residues. Per the germline V gene, CDR1 is MDHEN and CDR2 is SYDVKM. Each CDR3 protein gets one entry after TCRdb re-called the reads with MiXCR. The sample shows 230,000 or so distinct CDR3 sequences, 15% to 20% of them seen only once. This clonotype was counted between two and nine times. Its antigen is still unknown. Material for sequencing was CD8+ T cells from PBMCs. The clonotype originates from a human donor in good health (CMV status not recorded). Some clones in this sample may be carry-over from other donors' samples. The chain is built from TRBV28 and TRBJ2-5; the match to TRBD2 covers 12 bases. In nucleotides, the CDR3 is TGTGCCAGCAGTTTAGATTCTAGCGGGGGGGCCCGAAGAGAGACCCAGTACTTC. Protein: CASSLDSSGGARRETQYF.